This TCR beta chain was documented in a study of long-term antiretroviral therapy in people with HIV. General study results and limits: Across all time points, the repertoire was dominated by clones that expanded before ART. Participants lacked recorded data on ART adherence, viral resistance or therapy changes.

An immunoSEQ assay, version v3.0, was performed at survey level. Data came from immunoSEQ multiplex PCR; TCRdb stores just in-frame clones and leaves some out. The sample consists of around 32,000 clones, more than 80% of them appearing once. CDR1 and CDR2 (germline): SGHTA, FQGNSA. This CDR3 is 17 amino acids long. Trimming took off 3 bases at V and 3 bases at J, with 19 bases between the two ends. Each HIV-infected participant was given treatment in the United States. The study used samples holding roughly 1-10 million cryopreserved PBMC before DNA extraction. With regard to this clone: No antigen is known for it.

V usage is TRBV7-2 and J usage is TRBJ2-3; D might be TRBD1 (5 bases). Sequenced here: unsorted PBMCs, sampled 3.2 years before starting antiretroviral therapy. The TCR was taken from a man in his forties or fifties with HIV. CDR3 in amino acids: CASSLGFGRGQTDTQYF. The DNA for the CDR3 is TGTGCCAGCAGCTTGGGGTTTGGAAGGGGCCAGACAGATACGCAGTATTTT.